This T cell receptor (beta chain) comes out of a study of CD8 T cells in ankylosing spondylitis (dated by TCRdb to 2017 to 2019). Concerning the study at large: To find TCR variants linked to disease, the study profiled T cell receptor beta repertoires in ankylosing spondylitis patients and healthy donors. In total, the full study cohort was made up of roughly 110 healthy donors and 20 to 25 ankylosing spondylitis patients. Peripheral blood samples were taken, and synovial fluid was additionally collected from ankylosing spondylitis patients. What the study reported, not specific to this receptor: The disease-linked clones had a CD8+ phenotype and were found at relatively low frequencies in peripheral blood. Significant enrichment of the disease-linked clones was reported in matched synovial fluid samples from ankylosing spondylitis patients. Some motif variants had previously been reported in the synovial fluid and blood of reactive arthritis patients, which suggests shared mechanisms of disease initiation. A TCR beta motif made up of several highly homologous amino acid variants appeared to be characteristic of blood from ankylosing spondylitis patients.

Sequencing instrument: Illumina HiSeq 2500. Quantitative 5'-RACE with molecular barcodes was used to prepare TCR beta libraries. Regarding the original processing steps: To identify disease-linked TCR variants, a new computational method was used, one built on a probabilistic model of VDJ rearrangement. The public reads were run again by TCRdb, first through fastp at Q25 and then through MiXCR, and only productive beta chains were kept. Rows with a matching CDR3 protein are joined into one entry that keeps the most common DNA and genes. For this entry, the V and J calls and clone size follow TCRdb and not the study's own pipeline. The sample table lists about 240,000 distinct CDR3 sequences, around a tenth of them with a count of one. 6% to 8% of the sample is held by the ten biggest clonotypes. Clipping removes 0 bases from V and 7 bases from J, with 13 as the unmatched junction base count. Including cysteine and phenylalanine, the CDR3 has 18 amino acids. The kept DNA is CDR3 alone, 54 bases in frame from the first base. Taken from the germline V gene (reference sequence), the CDR1 and CDR2 loops are DFQATT and SNEGSKA.

This clonotype was picked up many times. Its antigen remains unidentified. Nothing much larger sits one base from this clone, and base qualities are not available. This TCR was sampled from a male donor with ankylosing spondylitis or in good health (not recorded which). The material sequenced was blood, either unsorted or a sorted T cell fraction (not recorded which). The rearranged segments are TRBV20-1 and TRBJ2-5, with 14 bases matching TRBD2. The nucleotide sequence is given as TGCAGTGCTAGAGAGGGGTTGCCGGGACTAGCGGGAGCGGGGACCCAGTACTTC. This gives the protein CSAREGLPGLAGAGTQYF.